The 22 T cell receptor beta chains below all came from one sample that was sequenced in a study of shared clonotypes between healthy human individuals. Sequencing used immunoSEQ multiplex PCR; TCRdb keeps in-frame clones, though not all of them. The data contain 650,000 to 700,000 clones, roughly 88% of them singletons. The sample comprised memory CD8+ T cells from PBMCs. Subset reported: CD45RO+ cells pooled with CCR7-negative TemRA cells. These receptor sequences come from a man between 18 and 35 years old in good health. Some clones in this sample may be carry-over from other donors' samples.

The chain uses TRBV7-6 and TRBJ2-3; 8 bases agree with TRBD2. Germline CDR1 reads SGHVS; CDR2 reads FNYEAQ. V shed 7 bases, J shed 2 bases, and the junction held 11 bases outside the gene matches. This CDR3 has 16 residues. The CDR3 DNA is TGTGCCAGCACCCAAGGGGTAGCGGGATCCACAGATACGCAGTATTTT. This sequence encodes CASTQGVAGSTDTQYF.

The chain uses TRBV6-1 and TRBJ1-1, with D unclear. V lost 6 bases, J lost 1 base, and 9 bases lay in between. Germline V gene sequence: CDR1 MNHNS, CDR2 SASEGT. The CDR3 length is 13 residues. Here the CDR3 DNA reads TGTGCCAGCAGACCCCTTGAGAACACTGAAGCTTTCTTT. This sequence encodes CASRPLENTEAFF.

In nucleotides, the CDR3 is TGTGCCAGCAGCTTCTGGGTTAAGGGACTAGCCTACAATGAGCAGTTCTTC. Encoded protein: CASSFWVKGLAYNEQFF. The chain links TRBV5-4 to TRBJ2-1; 8 positions agree with TRBD2. The CDR3 is made up of 17 amino acids. Unmatched junction bases numbered 9, after V lost 2 bases and J lost 2 bases. In germline, CDR1 is SGHNT, CDR2 YYREEE (reference sequence).

This clone has just one count. V and J are TRBV28 and TRBJ2-3, with 7 positions matching TRBD1. Germline V gene data show CDR1 as MDHEN and CDR2 as SYDVKM. The CDR3 has 14 residues. Losses at the gene ends were 4 bases for V and 2 bases for J; bases not matched to a gene: 3. CDR3 DNA sequence: TGTGCCAGCAGTTCGGGACAGCTCACAGATACGCAGTATTTT. Translation: CASSSGQLTDTQYF.

The chain employs TRBV5-4 and TRBJ2-1; tentatively, D is TRBD1 (7 bases). There are 16 residues in the CDR3. The V end lost 0 bases, the J end lost 5 bases, and 15 bases lay between the germline ends. Germline V CDR1 and CDR2: SGHNT, YYREEE (reference sequence). The CDR3: CASSLVGRGADNEQFF. The CDR3 nucleotides are TGTGCCAGCAGCTTGGTAGGCAGGGGGGCCGACAATGAGCAGTTCTTC.

This clone was picked up a small number of times. The CDR3 DNA follows: TGTGCCAGCAGTTTGGTGCAGGGGGACTATGGCTACACCTTC. Translation gives CASSLVQGDYGYTF. The chain has TRBV28 and TRBJ1-2, with TRBD1 matching over 7 bases. Germline-derived CDR1 and CDR2 are MDHEN and SYDVKM. The junction had 4 bases not matched to a gene; V was cut back by 3 bases and J by 3 bases. This CDR3 is 14 amino acids long.

The rearrangement uses TRBV11-2 and TRBJ1-1, with 12 bases fitting TRBD1. The germline V gene encodes CDR1 SGHAT and CDR2 FQNNGV. The J segment lost 4 bases and the V segment lost 4 bases, leaving 1 base of the junction unmatched. CDR3 length: 14 amino acids. The CDR3 spells CASSSGQGATEAFF. The CDR3 coding sequence is TGTGCCAGCAGCTCGGGACAGGGGGCCACTGAAGCTTTCTTT.

V and J are TRBV9 and TRBJ2-1, with 10 bases matching TRBD2. V lost 0 bases to trimming and J lost 9 bases; unmatched junction nucleotides: 12. CDR1 and CDR2 from the germline V gene are SGDLS and YYNGEE. The CDR3 is 17 residues long. CDR3 sequence reads: CASSVEVLAGERSEQFF. CDR3 coding DNA: TGTGCCAGCAGCGTAGAGGTTCTAGCGGGAGAGCGGAGTGAGCAGTTCTTC.

This chain joins TRBV5-1 and TRBJ2-7; TRBD1 is a possible D gene (6 bases). Between the trimmed V and J ends, which lost 0 bases and 10 bases, there was a span of 8 bases. Germline V lookup: CDR1 SGHRS, CDR2 YFSETQ. The CDR3 loop spans 11 amino acids. This CDR3 is CASSLAGVQYF. For the CDR3, the DNA is TGCGCCAGCAGCTTGGCAGGGGTACAGTACTTC. The full variable domain, rest sourced from reference TRBV5-1 and TRBJ2-7, is KAGVTQTPRYLIKTRGQQVTLSCSPISGHRSVSWYQQTPGQGLQFLFEYFSETQRNKGNFPGRFSGRQFSNSRSEMNVSTLELGDSALYLCASSLAGVQYFGPGTRLTVT.

J is TRBJ2-1 and V is TRBV11-3, with D possibly matching TRBD1 (6 bases). Germline-derived CDR1 and CDR2 are SGHNT and YENEEA. The CDR3 is made up of 14 amino acids. Trimming removed 5 bases from V and 3 bases from J, with 11 bases in between. The CDR3 coding sequence is TGTGCCAGCAGCCTGACAGGCTACTACAATGAGCAGTTCTTC. Residues: CASSLTGYYNEQFF.

The rearrangement links TRBV5-6 to TRBJ2-1; 9 bases agree with TRBD2. The germline V gene has CDR1 SGHDT and CDR2 YYEEEE. V trimming: 3 bases; J trimming: 6 bases; junction bases outside the gene matches: 10. CDR3 length: 16 amino acids. Here the CDR3 reads CASSSPWREGPNEQFF. DNA of the CDR3: TGTGCCAGCAGCTCCCCCTGGCGGGAGGGCCCCAATGAGCAGTTCTTC. Based on the CDR3 plus reference TRBV5-6 and TRBJ2-1, the full variable domain is DAGVTQSPTHLIKTRGQQVTLRCSPKSGHDTVSWYQQALGQGPQFIFQYYEEEERQRGNFPDRFSGHQFPNYSSELNVNALLLGDSALYLCASSSPWREGPNEQFFGPGTRLTVL.

This clone was seen ten or more times. The chain recombines TRBV6-1 with TRBJ2-6; D remains unclear. The CDR3 covers 15 residues. Germline CDR1 and CDR2: MNHNS and SASEGT. V was trimmed by 2 bases and J by 2 bases, leaving 7 bases between them. CDR3 region: CASSEFPTGANVLTF. The CDR3 DNA is TGTGCCAGCAGTGAATTTCCTACTGGGGCCAACGTCCTGACTTTC.

This clone was seen a few times. Within the sample, other DNA sequences also encode this same CDR3. The rearrangement links TRBV6-5 to TRBJ1-5; 7 bases map to TRBD1. The length of the CDR3 is 14 residues. Germline-derived CDR1 and CDR2 are MNHEY and SVGAGI. Germline trimming cut 6 bases from V and 4 bases from J; bases unmatched to any gene: 6. For the CDR3, the DNA is TGTGCCAGCAGACGGACAGGTCGGAATCAGCCCCAGCATTTT. Translated: CASRRTGRNQPQHF.

The chain recombines TRBV10-2 with TRBJ2-2, with D perhaps matching TRBD2 (5 bases). V was trimmed by 2 bases and J by 0 bases, leaving 13 bases between them. From germline, CDR1 is WSHSY and CDR2 SAAADI. The CDR3 has 17 amino acids. The CDR3 is CASSEELARANTGELFF. The CDR3 region has the DNA TGCGCCAGCAGTGAGGAGTTAGCGAGAGCGAACACCGGGGAGCTGTTTTTT.

The chain couples TRBV11-2 to TRBJ2-1; D might be TRBD1 or TRBD2, each matching 5 bases. Per germline, CDR1 SGHAT and CDR2 FQNNGV. This CDR3 region has 16 residues. The ends were cut back, 1 base at V and 4 bases at J, with 14 bases in the middle. CDR3 amino acids: CASSLGLEGPYNEQFF. CDR3 sequence (DNA): TGTGCCAGCAGCTTAGGGCTAGAGGGACCATACAATGAGCAGTTCTTC.

On this clone itself: The identical CDR3 is also encoded by other nucleotide sequences in the sample. This sequence joins TRBV5-1 and TRBJ2-1; 8 bases agree with TRBD2. The CDR3 spans 14 residues. Germline V gene sequence: CDR1 SGHRS, CDR2 YFSETQ. With 5 bases clipped from V and 4 bases from J, the junction kept 5 bases outside the gene matches. The CDR3 is CASSLAGLYNEQFF. CDR3 coding DNA: TGCGCCAGCAGTTTAGCGGGGCTATACAATGAGCAGTTCTTC.

On this clone: This sample also contains other DNA sequences that code for the same CDR3. The rearrangement links TRBV28 to TRBJ2-7; D unclear. Germline loops: CDR1 MDHEN, CDR2 SYDVKM. The germline V and J ends were trimmed by 6 bases and 0 bases, with 12 bases remaining between them. This CDR3 is 14 amino acids long. Written as DNA, the CDR3 is TGTGCCAGCAGCTGGACGGGCGACTCCTACGAGCAGTACTTC. Translating gives CASSWTGDSYEQYF. Full variable domain (outside the CDR3, taken from reference TRBV28 and TRBJ2-7): DVKVTQSSRYLVKRTGEKVFLECVQDMDHENMFWYRQDPGLGLRLIYFSYDVKMKEKGDIPEGYSVSREKKERFSLILESASTNQTSMYLCASSWTGDSYEQYFGPGTRLTVT.

This clone was seen only once. The chain uses TRBV7-8 and TRBJ2-7; TRBD1 or TRBD2 may be the D gene (5 bases each). Germline CDR1 SGHVS, CDR2 FQNEAQ. The V gene lost 6 bases and the J gene lost 7 bases, with 19 bases spanning the gap. This CDR3 has 14 residues. In DNA, the CDR3 is TGTGCCAGCAGACAAACCGGGACCCACGGGGAGCAGTACTTC. The encoded protein is CASRQTGTHGEQYF.

The J gene is TRBJ2-7, the V gene TRBV2, with 8 bases fitting TRBD1. CDR3 size: 15 residues. The germline gives CDR1 SNHLY, CDR2 FYNNEI. Trimming removed 8 bases from V and 3 bases from J; junction bases left unmatched: 12. CDR3 in amino acids: CASDLRGQVNYEQYF. The CDR3 coding sequence is TGTGCCAGCGACCTCCGGGGACAGGTGAACTACGAGCAGTACTTC.

The rearrangement links TRBV29-1 to TRBJ2-5, with a weak D call TRBD1 (6 bases). The DNA end favors TRBJ2-7, so the J call may be wrong. Germline V gives CDR1 SQVTM, CDR2 ANQGSEA. The CDR3 totals 12 residues. The CDR3 bases are TGCAGCGTTGGAACAGGGATTAACGAGCAGTACTTC. Its translation is CSVGTGINEQYF.

The chain carries TRBV7-9 and TRBJ1-5; TRBD1 might be the D (5 bases). Deletions cut 2 bases from V and 9 bases from J, with 14 bases between. CDR3 length equals 14 residues. Germline values: CDR1 SEHNR, CDR2 FQNEAQ (reference sequence). The CDR3 region has the DNA TGTGCCAGCAGCTTATCCACGGGGCGAGGGCCCCAGCATTTT. Translation gives CASSLSTGRGPQHF.

This clone was seen once. The chain carries TRBV5-6 and TRBJ2-7; TRBD1 is a possible D gene (6 bases). CDR1 SGHDT and CDR2 YYEEEE come from the germline V gene. This CDR3 has 17 residues. V gave up 3 bases and J gave up 2 bases, with 21 bases separating them. CDR3 sequence reads: CASSWSQGIASPYEQYF. The CDR3 region has the DNA TGTGCCAGCAGCTGGTCCCAGGGGATTGCCTCCCCCTACGAGCAGTACTTC. The full variable domain, rest sourced from reference TRBV5-6 and TRBJ2-7, is DAGVTQSPTHLIKTRGQQVTLRCSPKSGHDTVSWYQQALGQGPQFIFQYYEEEERQRGNFPDRFSGHQFPNYSSELNVNALLLGDSALYLCASSWSQGIASPYEQYFGPGTRLTVT.